The TCR beta chain under discussion was sequenced for a study of shared clonotypes between healthy human individuals. Study-wide results and caveats: As a rule, naive subsets had a larger estimated richness than memory subsets. A few donors had about 5.1% of their naive CD4 clonotypes in common. The small donor group covered limited genetic and exposure diversity.

Notes on this clone: Its antigen is currently unknown.

The germline gives CDR1 SGHKS, CDR2 YYEKEE (reference sequence). Unmatched junction bases numbered 18, after V lost 4 bases and J lost 2 bases. The CDR3 consists of 19 residues. As originally analysed: Quality scores were absent from the junction-only immunoSEQ sequences, so filtering differed. Clones were sequenced by immunoSEQ multiplex PCR, and TCRdb holds only the in-frame ones, with some missing. The D gene and trimming were derived from the DNA, and the V and J assignments and clone size from that table. The table records over a million clones, approximately 96% of them present only once. This clonotype was sampled from a man aged 30 to 39 in good health. The rearrangement links TRBV5-5 to TRBJ2-7; 10 positions match TRBD2. The sample taken for sequencing was naive CD4+ T cells sorted from blood. The subset: CD45RA+ positively selected. This CDR3 reads CASSMNSPDWTSGTYEQYF. The CDR3 bases are TGTGCCAGCAGCATGAATAGCCCTGATTGGACTAGCGGAACCTACGAGCAGTACTTC.